The 3 T cell receptor beta chains below all came from one sample that was sequenced in a study of blood T cell repertoires in COVID-19. Only in-frame clones appear in the TCRdb table, and some are missing; sequencing was by immunoSEQ multiplex PCR. The sample shows 350,000 or so clones, 92% of them seen only once. What was sequenced was PBMCs or T cells enriched from blood (not recorded which). All receptors come from a woman aged 30 to 39 who had recovered from COVID-19.

The chain recombines TRBV5-1 with TRBJ1-2; D perhaps matches TRBD1 (6 bases). The CDR3 length is 15 residues. The germline V gene has CDR1 SGHRS and CDR2 YFSETQ. The ends were cut back, 4 bases at V and 1 base at J, with 14 bases in the middle. The CDR3 protein is CASSPQGGVNYGYTF. The CDR3 region has the DNA TGCGCCAGCAGCCCACAGGGAGGGGTTAACTATGGCTACACCTTC.

The V gene is TRBV28, the J gene TRBJ2-7, with D hard to call. CDR1 is MDHEN, CDR2 SYDVKM, per germline. V gave up 7 bases and J gave up 6 bases, with 13 bases separating them. The CDR3 is 12 amino acids. CDR3 sequence (DNA): TGTGCCAGCACTAACAGTCTCGGCGAGCAGTACTTC. Translating it yields CASTNSLGEQYF.

The V call is TRBV28, the J call TRBJ1-5, with 9 bases matching TRBD1. This CDR3 contains 15 residues. V lost 3 bases and J lost 7; bases outside the gene matches: 7. CDR1 and CDR2 (germline): MDHEN, SYDVKM. CDR3 residues: CASSLEQGAKQPQHF. The CDR3, as DNA: TGTGCCAGCAGTTTGGAACAGGGGGCGAAGCAGCCCCAGCATTTT. Together with reference TRBV28 and TRBJ1-5, the CDR3 gives the full variable domain: DVKVTQSSRYLVKRTGEKVFLECVQDMDHENMFWYRQDPGLGLRLIYFSYDVKMKEKGDIPEGYSVSREKKERFSLILESASTNQTSMYLCASSLEQGAKQPQHFGDGTRLSIL.